The rows below give T cell receptor beta chains drawn from one sample of a study of T cell clonotyping in hematopoietic cell transplantation. TCRdb's table, derived via immunoSEQ multiplex PCR, lists solely in-frame clones and lacks some. This table holds around 15,000 clones, approximately 91% found once. What was sequenced was peripheral blood mononuclear cells. Receptors originate from a man aged 40-49 years in good health. Some clones in this sample may be carry-over from other donors' samples. The CDR3 runs from the conserved cysteine through the conserved F or W. D genes are given only for firm matches. The size field is filled for only some rows; it gives once, few, many or a size class.

TGTGCCAGCAGTGGGGATTCTGGGGCCAACGTCCTGACTTTC,CASSGDSGANVLTF,-,TRBJ2-6,TRBV2,-
TGTGCCAGCAGCTCTGCAGGCCCATATGGCTACACCTTC,CASSSAGPYGYTF,-,TRBJ1-2,TRBV5-5,-
TGCGCCAGCAGCCAAGACAGTCTAGCGGGAGGAGGCACAGATACGCAGTATTTT,CASSQDSLAGGGTDTQYF,-,TRBJ2-3,TRBV4-1,TRBD2
TGTGCCAGCAGAAGAATCGGACAGGCGGTAAGGCCCCAGCATTTT,CASRRIGQAVRPQHF,-,TRBJ1-5,TRBV28,TRBD1
TGTGCCAGCTCCCTTGGCGTAAGAGGGTATGGCTACACCTTC,CASSLGVRGYGYTF,-,TRBJ1-2,TRBV6-5,-
TGTGCCAGTGCCGGGGGGGGGAATAGCGGGGAGACCCAGTACTTC,CASAGGGNSGETQYF,-,TRBJ2-5,TRBV6-1,TRBD2
TGTGCCAGCAGCCAGGGACTTCAGCAGTTCTTC,CASSQGLQQFF,-,TRBJ2-1,TRBV7-3,-
TGCAGCGTTGAAGGGGACCGAGAGACCCAGTACTTC,CSVEGDRETQYF,-,TRBJ2-5,TRBV29-1,-
TGCGCCAGCAGCCCTTTGGGGGACAGGGGCTATGGCTACACCTTC,CASSPLGDRGYGYTF,-,TRBJ1-2,TRBV5-1,TRBD1
TGTGCCAGCAGCCCCGCGGTCGCAAAATACGAGCAGTACTTC,CASSPAVAKYEQYF,-,TRBJ2-7,TRBV4-2,-
TGTGCCAGCAGCTTCACCACCGGCAGGCTGAGTTTTGAAAAACTGTTTTTT,CASSFTTGRLSFEKLFF,-,TRBJ1-4,TRBV7-9,-
TGTGCCAGCAGCATTGACAGGGCTGAAGCTTTCTTT,CASSIDRAEAFF,-,TRBJ1-1,TRBV5-4,TRBD1
TGCAGCGTTTGGGACAGAGACATTCAGTACTTC,CSVWDRDIQYF,-,TRBJ2-4,TRBV29-1,TRBD1
TGTGCCAGCAGTTTTGTTTATGGCTACACCTTC,CASSFVYGYTF,-,TRBJ1-2,TRBV28,-
TGTGCCAGCATTGGCTGGGCCAAAAACATTCAGTACTTC,CASIGWAKNIQYF,once,TRBJ2-4,TRBV28,-
TGTGCCAGCAGCTTAGGAGGGGCGAGCTCCTACGAGCAGTACTTC,CASSLGGASSYEQYF,-,TRBJ2-7,TRBV7-2,-
TGCGCCAGCAGCTTGGGAGGGTACGAGCAGTACTTC,CASSLGGYEQYF,-,TRBJ2-7,TRBV5-1,-
TGTGCCAGAAGCCTAAAGACAGGGCCCACGCAGTATTTT,CARSLKTGPTQYF,-,TRBJ2-3,TRBV7-5,-
TGCAGTGCTAGACCCACCGGCGAGCAGTACTTC,CSARPTGEQYF,-,TRBJ2-7,TRBV20-1,-
TGCGCCAGCAGCCAATCTACACCGGCAGATCAGCCCCAGCATTTT,CASSQSTPADQPQHF,-,TRBJ1-5,TRBV4-1,-
TGTGCCAGCAGCCCGGACAGGATTGGCAATCAGCCCCAGCATTTT,CASSPDRIGNQPQHF,-,TRBJ1-5,TRBV2,TRBD1
TGTGCCAGCAGCTTTTTCGAGCGGGGGGAGGACGGGGAGCTGTTTTTT,CASSFFERGEDGELFF,-,TRBJ2-2,TRBV7-6,TRBD2
TGTGCCAGTAGTGGGGGACAGGGGCTAACTAATGAAAAACTGTTTTTT,CASSGGQGLTNEKLFF,once,TRBJ1-4,TRBV19,TRBD1
TGTGCCAGCAGCTTAGGTGGCTATAGCAATCAGCCCCAGCATTTT,CASSLGGYSNQPQHF,-,TRBJ1-5,TRBV7-9,-
TGTGCCAGCAGCTTCGGGGGTGGAACTGAAGCTTTCTTT,CASSFGGGTEAFF,-,TRBJ1-1,TRBV11-2,-
TGTGCCAGCAGCTCAACCCGGACAGGGGTTTACACTGAAGCTTTCTTT,CASSSTRTGVYTEAFF,-,TRBJ1-1,TRBV7-9,TRBD1
TGTGCCAGCAGCGGCCCTCCTGTGGTGGGAGATACGCAGTATTTT,CASSGPPVVGDTQYF,-,TRBJ2-3,TRBV9,-
TGTGCCAGTAGTGAAGGACAGGGAACTAACTATGGCTACACCTTC,CASSEGQGTNYGYTF,-,TRBJ1-2,TRBV19,TRBD1
TGTGCCAGCAGCTTAACAGGTGTAAGGTTGGACTATGGCTACACCTTC,CASSLTGVRLDYGYTF,-,TRBJ1-2,TRBV7-9,-
TGTGCCAGCAGCTTAGCGCCGGCAGGGGGCATCATGAACACTGAAGCTTTCTTT,CASSLAPAGGIMNTEAFF,-,TRBJ1-1,TRBV7-2,TRBD1
TGTGCCAGCAACTCCTACAATGAGCAGTTCTTC,CASNSYNEQFF,-,TRBJ2-1,TRBV27,-
TGTGCCAGCAGTTTCCAGCATACGGGGTCCTACGAGCAGTACTTC,CASSFQHTGSYEQYF,-,TRBJ2-7,TRBV6-6,-
TGTGCCAGCAGCTTGGGGGGAGGCTCCTACGAGCAGTACTTC,CASSLGGGSYEQYF,-,TRBJ2-7,TRBV5-4,-
TGTGCCAGCAGTCCCCGGGGCCAAATTGAAGCTTTCTTT,CASSPRGQIEAFF,-,TRBJ1-1,TRBV28,-
TGTGCCAGCAGTCGGGGACCCGCAGACCAAGAGACCCAGTACTTC,CASSRGPADQETQYF,-,TRBJ2-5,TRBV6-1,-
TGTGCCAGCGGGGGCGCAGGGAGCTACAATGAGCAGTTCTTC,CASGGAGSYNEQFF,-,TRBJ2-1,TRBV25-1,-
TGTGCCAGCACCCGGGGCTCTGGAAACACCATATATTTT,CASTRGSGNTIYF,-,TRBJ1-3,TRBV2,-
TGTGCCAGCAGCTCGGGACTTGCGCGACAAGAGACCCAGTACTTC,CASSSGLARQETQYF,-,TRBJ2-5,TRBV5-4,-
TGTGCCAGCAGTTACACTAGCGGGTCCTACGAGCAGTACTTC,CASSYTSGSYEQYF,-,TRBJ2-7,TRBV6-6,TRBD2
TGTGCCAGCAGCAATGGACAGGGGATCGAGACCCAGTACTTC,CASSNGQGIETQYF,-,TRBJ2-5,TRBV2,TRBD1
TGTGCCAGCAGCTTTCCGGGACAGGGGGACTACGAGCAGTACTTC,CASSFPGQGDYEQYF,-,TRBJ2-7,TRBV11-3,TRBD1
TGTGCCAGCAGCTTATCTATTTCCGGGACCTATGGCTACACCTTC,CASSLSISGTYGYTF,-,TRBJ1-2,TRBV7-6,-
TGTGCCAGCCGGAAGGGGGCAGACGGCTACAATGAGCAGTTCTTC,CASRKGADGYNEQFF,-,TRBJ2-1,TRBV5-6,TRBD1